This T cell receptor beta chain was obtained from a study of prognosis after radiotherapy for stage I lung cancer. Overall study: Enrollment began in April 2018 and ended in 2019; the enrolled patients had stage I non-small cell lung cancer. Study-level results: Counts of unique TCR clones fell following stereotactic body radiation therapy, median about 10,000 versus 6,900.

Remarks on this clonotype: The antigen remains unidentified.

The CDR3 totals 19 residues. With 0 bases clipped from V and 4 bases from J, the junction kept 16 bases outside the gene matches. CDR1 and CDR2 (germline): MGHRA, YSYEKL. The TCR beta CDR3 region was amplified from genomic DNA, with two rounds of multiplex PCR being used for the amplification. Amplification in first-round PCR relied on primers specific to each TRBV and TRBJ gene. MiXCR, run by TCRdb on the multiplex PCR reads, gives a single entry per CDR3 protein. In the table there are more than 30,000 distinct CDR3 sequences, about 34% of which are singletons. This TCR was sampled from a donor at least 50 years old with non-small cell lung cancer. The chain has TRBV4-1 and TRBJ1-1; TRBD1 matches 8 bases. The specimen was PBMCs, collected before or after stereotactic body radiation therapy (not recorded which). CDR3 residues: CASSQETGDRSARSTEAFF. CDR3 nucleotide sequence: TGCGCCAGCAGCCAAGAGACAGGGGATCGGTCGGCACGGAGCACTGAAGCTTTCTTT.